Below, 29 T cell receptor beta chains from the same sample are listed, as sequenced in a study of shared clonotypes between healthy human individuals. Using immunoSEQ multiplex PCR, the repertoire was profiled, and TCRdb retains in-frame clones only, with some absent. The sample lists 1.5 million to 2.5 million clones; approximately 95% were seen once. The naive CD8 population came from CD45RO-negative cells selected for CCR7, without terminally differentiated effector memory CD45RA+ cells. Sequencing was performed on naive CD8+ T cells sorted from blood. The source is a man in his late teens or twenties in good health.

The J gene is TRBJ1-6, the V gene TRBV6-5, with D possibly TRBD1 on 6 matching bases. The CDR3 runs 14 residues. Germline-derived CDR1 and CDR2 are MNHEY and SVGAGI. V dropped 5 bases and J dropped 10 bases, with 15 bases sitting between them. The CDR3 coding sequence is TGTGCCAGCAGTCGACAAGGGGGAGGGTCACCCCTCCACTTT. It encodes CASSRQGGGSPLHF.

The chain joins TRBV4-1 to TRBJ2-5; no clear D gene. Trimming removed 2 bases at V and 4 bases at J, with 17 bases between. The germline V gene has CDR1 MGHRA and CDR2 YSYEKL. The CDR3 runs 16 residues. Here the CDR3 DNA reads TGCGCCAGCAGCCAAACCTCCCCCTCCCCCCCAGAGACCCAGTACTTC. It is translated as CASSQTSPSPPETQYF.

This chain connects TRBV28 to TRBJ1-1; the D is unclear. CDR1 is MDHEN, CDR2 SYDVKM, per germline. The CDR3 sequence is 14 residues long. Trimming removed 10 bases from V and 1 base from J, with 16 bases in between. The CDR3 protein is CATLLERENTEAFF. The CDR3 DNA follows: TGTGCCACCCTTTTAGAGCGGGAGAACACTGAAGCTTTCTTT.

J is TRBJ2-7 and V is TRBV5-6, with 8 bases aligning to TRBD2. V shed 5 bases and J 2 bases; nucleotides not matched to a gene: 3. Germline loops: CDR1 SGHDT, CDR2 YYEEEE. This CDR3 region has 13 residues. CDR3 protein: CASRAGGAYEQYF. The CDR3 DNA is TGTGCCAGCAGGGCGGGGGGTGCCTACGAGCAGTACTTC. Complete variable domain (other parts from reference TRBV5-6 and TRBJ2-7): DAGVTQSPTHLIKTRGQQVTLRCSPKSGHDTVSWYQQALGQGPQFIFQYYEEEERQRGNFPDRFSGHQFPNYSSELNVNALLLGDSALYLCASRAGGAYEQYFGPGTRLTVT.

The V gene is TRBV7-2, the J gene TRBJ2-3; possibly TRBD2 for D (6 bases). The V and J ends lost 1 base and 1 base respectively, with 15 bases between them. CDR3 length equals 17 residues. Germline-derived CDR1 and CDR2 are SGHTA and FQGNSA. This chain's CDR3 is CASSLVEGAEGTDTQYF. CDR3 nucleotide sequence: TGTGCCAGCAGCTTAGTGGAGGGAGCCGAGGGCACAGATACGCAGTATTTT.

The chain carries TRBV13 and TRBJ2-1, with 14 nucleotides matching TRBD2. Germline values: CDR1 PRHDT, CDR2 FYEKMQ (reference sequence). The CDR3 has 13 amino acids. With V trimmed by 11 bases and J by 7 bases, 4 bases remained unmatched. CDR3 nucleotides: TGTGCCTCCGGACTAGCGGGGGGAAATGAGCAGTTCTTC. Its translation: CASGLAGGNEQFF.

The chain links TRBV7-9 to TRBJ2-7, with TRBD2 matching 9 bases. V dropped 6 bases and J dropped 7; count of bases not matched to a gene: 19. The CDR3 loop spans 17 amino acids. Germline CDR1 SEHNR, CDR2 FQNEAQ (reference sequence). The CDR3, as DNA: TGTGCCAGCAGATTATCCGGGTCGGCGGGAGGGCCGGGTGAGCAGTACTTC. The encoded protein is CASRLSGSAGGPGEQYF.

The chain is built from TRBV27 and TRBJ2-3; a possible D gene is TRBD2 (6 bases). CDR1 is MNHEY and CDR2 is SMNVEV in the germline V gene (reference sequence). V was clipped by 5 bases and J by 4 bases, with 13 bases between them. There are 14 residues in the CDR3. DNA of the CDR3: TGTGCCAGCAGTCCGTCCGGAGGGGCAGATACGCAGTATTTT. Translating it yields CASSPSGGADTQYF.

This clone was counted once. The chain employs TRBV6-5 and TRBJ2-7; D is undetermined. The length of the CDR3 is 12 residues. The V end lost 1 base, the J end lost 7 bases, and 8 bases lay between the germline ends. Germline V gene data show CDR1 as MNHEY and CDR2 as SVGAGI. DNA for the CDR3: TGTGCCAGCAGTTACTTGCGGACGGAGCAGTACTTC. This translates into CASSYLRTEQYF.

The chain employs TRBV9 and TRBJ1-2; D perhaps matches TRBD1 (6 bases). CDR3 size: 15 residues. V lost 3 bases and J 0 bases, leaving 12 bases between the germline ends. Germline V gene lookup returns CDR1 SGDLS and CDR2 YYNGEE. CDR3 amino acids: CASSEGDGANYGYTF. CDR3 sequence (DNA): TGTGCCAGCAGCGAGGGGGACGGAGCTAACTATGGCTACACCTTC. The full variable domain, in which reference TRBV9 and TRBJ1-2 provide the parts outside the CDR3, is DSGVTQTPKHLITATGQRVTLRCSPRSGDLSVYWYQQSLDQGLQFLIQYYNGEERAKGNILERFSAQQFPDLHSELNLSSLELGDSALYFCASSEGDGANYGYTFGSGTRLTVV.

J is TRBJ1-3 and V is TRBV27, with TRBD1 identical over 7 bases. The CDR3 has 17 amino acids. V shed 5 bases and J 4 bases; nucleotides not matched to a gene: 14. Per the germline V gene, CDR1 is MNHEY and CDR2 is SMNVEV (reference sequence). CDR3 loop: CASSLTGQPNPGNTIYF. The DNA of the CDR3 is TGTGCCAGCAGTCTAACGGGACAGCCTAATCCGGGAAACACCATATATTTT.

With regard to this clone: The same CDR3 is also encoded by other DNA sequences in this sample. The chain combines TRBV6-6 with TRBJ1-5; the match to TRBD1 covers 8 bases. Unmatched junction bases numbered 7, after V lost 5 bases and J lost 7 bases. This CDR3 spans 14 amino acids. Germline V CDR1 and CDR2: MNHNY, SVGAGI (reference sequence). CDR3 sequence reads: CASSDGQGIQPQHF. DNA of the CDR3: TGTGCCAGCAGTGACGGACAGGGCATCCAGCCCCAGCATTTT.

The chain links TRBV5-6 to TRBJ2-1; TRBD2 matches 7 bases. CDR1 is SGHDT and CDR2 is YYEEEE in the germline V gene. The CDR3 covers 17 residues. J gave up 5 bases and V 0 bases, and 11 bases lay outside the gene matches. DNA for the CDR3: TGTGCCAGCAGCTTGGATTTTGGGCTAGCGGCCGACAATGAGCAGTTCTTC. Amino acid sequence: CASSLDFGLAADNEQFF.

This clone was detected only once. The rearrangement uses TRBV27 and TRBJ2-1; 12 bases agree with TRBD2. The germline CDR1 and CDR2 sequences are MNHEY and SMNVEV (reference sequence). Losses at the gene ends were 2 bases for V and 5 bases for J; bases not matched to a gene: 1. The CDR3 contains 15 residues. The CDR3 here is CASSLTSGRNNEQFF. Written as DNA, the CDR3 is TGTGCCAGCAGTTTAACTAGCGGGAGGAACAATGAGCAGTTCTTC.

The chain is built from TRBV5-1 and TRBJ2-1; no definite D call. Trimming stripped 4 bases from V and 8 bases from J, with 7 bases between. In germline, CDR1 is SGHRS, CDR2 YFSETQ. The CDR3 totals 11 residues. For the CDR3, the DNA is TGCGCCAGCAGCCTCATGTATGAGCAGTTCTTC. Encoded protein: CASSLMYEQFF.

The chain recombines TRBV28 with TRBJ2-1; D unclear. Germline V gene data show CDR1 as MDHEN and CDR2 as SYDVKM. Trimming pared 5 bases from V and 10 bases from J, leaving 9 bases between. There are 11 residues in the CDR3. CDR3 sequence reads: CASSTLEEQFF. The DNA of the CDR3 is TGTGCCAGCAGTACCCTCGAGGAGCAGTTCTTC. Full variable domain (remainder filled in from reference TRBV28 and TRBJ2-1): DVKVTQSSRYLVKRTGEKVFLECVQDMDHENMFWYRQDPGLGLRLIYFSYDVKMKEKGDIPEGYSVSREKKERFSLILESASTNQTSMYLCASSTLEEQFFGPGTRLTVL.

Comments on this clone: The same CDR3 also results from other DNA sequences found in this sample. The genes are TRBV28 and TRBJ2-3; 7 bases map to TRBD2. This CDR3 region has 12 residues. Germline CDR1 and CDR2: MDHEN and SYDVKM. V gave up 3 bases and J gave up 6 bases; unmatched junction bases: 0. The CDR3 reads CASSLGGDTQYF. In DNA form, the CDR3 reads TGTGCCAGCAGTTTGGGAGGGGATACGCAGTATTTT. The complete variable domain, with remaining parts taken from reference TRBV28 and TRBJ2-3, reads DVKVTQSSRYLVKRTGEKVFLECVQDMDHENMFWYRQDPGLGLRLIYFSYDVKMKEKGDIPEGYSVSREKKERFSLILESASTNQTSMYLCASSLGGDTQYFGPGTRLTVL.

The CDR3 sequence is CASSQEAPLGQPQHF. The CDR3 DNA follows: TGCGCCAGCAGCCAAGAAGCCCCCCTGGGTCAGCCCCAGCATTTT. The J gene is TRBJ1-5, the V gene TRBV4-1; D call uncertain. The CDR3 is made up of 15 amino acids. CDR1 is MGHRA and CDR2 is YSYEKL in the germline V gene. V lost 0 bases to trimming and J lost 6 bases, with 12 bases between them.

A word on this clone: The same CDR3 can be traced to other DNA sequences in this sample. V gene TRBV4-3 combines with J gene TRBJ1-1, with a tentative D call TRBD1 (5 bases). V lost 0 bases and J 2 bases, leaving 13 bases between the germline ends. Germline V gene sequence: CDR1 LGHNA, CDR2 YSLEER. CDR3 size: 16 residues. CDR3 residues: CASSQDREGLNTEAFF. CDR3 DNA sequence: TGCGCCAGCAGCCAAGATCGGGAGGGGCTCAACACTGAAGCTTTCTTT.

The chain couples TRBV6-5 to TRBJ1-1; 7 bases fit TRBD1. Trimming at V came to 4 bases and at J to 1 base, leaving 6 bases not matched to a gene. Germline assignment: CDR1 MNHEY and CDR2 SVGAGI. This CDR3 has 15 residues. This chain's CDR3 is CASSSLTGWNTEAFF. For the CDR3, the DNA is TGTGCCAGCAGTTCCCTGACAGGGTGGAACACTGAAGCTTTCTTT.

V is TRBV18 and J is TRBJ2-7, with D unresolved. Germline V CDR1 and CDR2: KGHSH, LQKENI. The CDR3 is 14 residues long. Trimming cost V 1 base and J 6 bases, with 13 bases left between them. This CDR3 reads CASSPLLYHGEQYF. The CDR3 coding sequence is TGTGCCAGCTCACCACTTCTCTACCACGGCGAGCAGTACTTC. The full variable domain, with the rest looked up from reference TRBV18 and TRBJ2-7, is NAGVMQNPRHLVRRRGQEARLRCSPMKGHSHVYWYRQLPEEGLKFMVYLQKENIIDESGMPKERFSAEFPKEGPSILRIQQVVRGDSAAYFCASSPLLYHGEQYFGPGTRLTVT.

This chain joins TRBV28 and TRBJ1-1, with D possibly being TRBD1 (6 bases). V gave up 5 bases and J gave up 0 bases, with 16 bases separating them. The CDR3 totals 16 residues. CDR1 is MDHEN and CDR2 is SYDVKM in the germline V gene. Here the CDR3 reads CASSANLQGVNTEAFF. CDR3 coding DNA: TGTGCCAGCAGTGCGAACTTACAGGGAGTGAACACTGAAGCTTTCTTT.

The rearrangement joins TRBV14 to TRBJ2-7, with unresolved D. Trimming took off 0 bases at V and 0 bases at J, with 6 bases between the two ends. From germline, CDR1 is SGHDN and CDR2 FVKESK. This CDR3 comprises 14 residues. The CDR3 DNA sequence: TGTGCCAGCAGCCAAGACCCAAACTCCTACGAGCAGTACTTC. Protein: CASSQDPNSYEQYF.

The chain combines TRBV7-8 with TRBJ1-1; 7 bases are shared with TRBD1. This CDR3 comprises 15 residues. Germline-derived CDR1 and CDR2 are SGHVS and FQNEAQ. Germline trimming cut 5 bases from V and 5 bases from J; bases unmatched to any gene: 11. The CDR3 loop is CASSVREPGQTEAFF. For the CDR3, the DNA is TGTGCCAGCAGCGTACGTGAGCCGGGACAGACTGAAGCTTTCTTT.

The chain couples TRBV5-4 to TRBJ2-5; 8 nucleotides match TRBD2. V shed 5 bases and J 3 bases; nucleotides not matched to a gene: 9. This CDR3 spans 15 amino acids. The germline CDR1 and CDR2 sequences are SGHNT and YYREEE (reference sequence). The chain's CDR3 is CASRFNLAGKETQYF. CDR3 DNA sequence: TGTGCCAGCAGATTCAATTTAGCGGGAAAAGAGACCCAGTACTTC. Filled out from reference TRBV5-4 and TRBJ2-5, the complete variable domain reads ETGVTQSPTHLIKTRGQQVTLRCSSQSGHNTVSWYQQALGQGPQFIFQYYREEENGRGNFPPRFSGLQFPNYSSELNVNALELDDSALYLCASRFNLAGKETQYFGPGTRLLVL.

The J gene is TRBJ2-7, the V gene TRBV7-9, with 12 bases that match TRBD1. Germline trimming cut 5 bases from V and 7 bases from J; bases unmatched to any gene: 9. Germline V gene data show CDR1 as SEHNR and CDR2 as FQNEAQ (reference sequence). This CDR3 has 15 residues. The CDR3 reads CASSPWGQGAGEQYF. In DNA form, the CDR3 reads TGTGCCAGCAGCCCCTGGGGACAGGGGGCAGGAGAGCAGTACTTC.

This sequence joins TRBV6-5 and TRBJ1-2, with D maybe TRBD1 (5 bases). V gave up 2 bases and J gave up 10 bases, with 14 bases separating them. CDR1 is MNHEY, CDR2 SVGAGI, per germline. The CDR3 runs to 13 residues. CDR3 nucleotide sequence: TGTGCCAGCAGTTACACAACAGGAGATCTCTACACCTTC. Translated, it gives CASSYTTGDLYTF.

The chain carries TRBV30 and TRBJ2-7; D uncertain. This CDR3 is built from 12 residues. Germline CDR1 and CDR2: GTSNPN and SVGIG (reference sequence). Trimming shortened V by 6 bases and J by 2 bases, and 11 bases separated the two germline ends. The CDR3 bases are TGTGCCTGTCGATGGGAAACCTACGAGCAGTACTTC. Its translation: CACRWETYEQYF.

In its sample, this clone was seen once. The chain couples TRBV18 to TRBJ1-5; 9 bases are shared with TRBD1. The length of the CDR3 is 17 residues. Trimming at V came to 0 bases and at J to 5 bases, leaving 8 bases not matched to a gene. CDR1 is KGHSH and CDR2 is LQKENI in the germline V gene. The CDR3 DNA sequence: TGTGCCAGCTCACCACCGGGTTACAGGGGGCCGGATCAGCCCCAGCATTTT. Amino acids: CASSPPGYRGPDQPQHF.